These T cell receptor beta chains were read from a single sample in a study of blood T cell repertoires in COVID-19. Only in-frame clones appear in the TCRdb table, and some are missing; sequencing was by immunoSEQ multiplex PCR. The table records some 100,000 clones, less than 90% of them present only once. Sequenced: peripheral blood. The receptors originated from a man younger than 45 in a cohort sampled during active COVID-19. Each CDR3 is given with its conserved first and last residue. The D gene is left open where the match is weak. Clone sizes are given selectively: once, few, many, or a class where the clone is expanded.

V	size	D	J	DNA	CDR3
TRBV3-1/TRBV3-2	NA	NA	TRBJ1-2	TGTGCCAGCAGCCAAGAGGCTCTACAGGGAAACTATGGCTACACCTTC	CASSQEALQGNYGYTF
TRBV6-5	many	TRBD1	TRBJ1-2	TGTGCCAGCAGCGAGACAGGGAAGGACTATGGCTACACCTTC	CASSETGKDYGYTF
TRBV5-8	NA	NA	TRBJ2-3	TGTGCCAGCAGCTTGGGCAGTTTCAGCACAGATACGCAGTATTTT	CASSLGSFSTDTQYF
TRBV19	NA	TRBD1	TRBJ1-1	TGTGCCAGTAACCCGACAGGGGGGAACACTGAAGCTTTCTTT	CASNPTGGNTEAFF
TRBV5-1	NA	NA	TRBJ2-7	TGCGCCAGCAGCTTGGCCGGTAGGAGAAATGCTATTGGGCAGTACTTC	CASSLAGRRNAIGQYF
TRBV6-6	NA	NA	TRBJ1-5	TGTGCCAGCAGCCCCAGACAGGAGCAGCCCCAGCATTTT	CASSPRQEQPQHF
TRBV11-2	NA	NA	TRBJ1-1	TGTGCCAGCAGCTTAGTGGGGGGGGACACTGAAGCTTTCTTT	CASSLVGGDTEAFF
TRBV11-2	NA	TRBD2	TRBJ2-2	TGTGCCAGCAGCTTAGAGGTCTTCGGCGGGGGAAACACCGGGGAGCTGTTTTTT	CASSLEVFGGGNTGELFF
TRBV15	NA	TRBD1	TRBJ1-1	TGTGCCACCAGCAGAGAGATGGCAACAGGGGAAGGGAACACTGAAGCTTTCTTT	CATSREMATGEGNTEAFF
TRBV21-1	NA	NA	TRBJ2-7	TGTGCCAGCAGCAAATGTGGCGGTACCTACGAGCAGTACTTC	CASSKCGGTYEQYF
TRBV12-3/TRBV12-4	NA	TRBD1	TRBJ2-7	TGTGCCAGCAGTTCTACGGACAGGTACGAGCAGTACTTC	CASSSTDRYEQYF
TRBV10-3	NA	TRBD1	TRBJ1-5	TGTGCCGCACGGGACAGGGATAATCAGCCCCAGCATTTT	CAARDRDNQPQHF
TRBV5-6	NA	NA	TRBJ2-2	TGTGCCAGCAGCCCTGACATCGGAGGGACCGGGGAGCTGTTTTTT	CASSPDIGGTGELFF
TRBV2	NA	TRBD1	TRBJ1-2	TGTGCCAGCAGTGCGAGCCCAGGGGGCGTCTATGGCTACACCTTC	CASSASPGGVYGYTF
TRBV2	NA	NA	TRBJ1-2	TGTGCCAGCAGTGGAACTGGACTTCGGGGCTACACCTTC	CASSGTGLRGYTF
TRBV9	NA	NA	TRBJ1-2	TGTGCCAGCAGAGCTTCCGGTACGGAGGGCTACACCTTC	CASRASGTEGYTF
TRBV9	NA	TRBD2	TRBJ2-3	TGTGCCAGCGCGGGGGTCCCAGATACGCAGTATTTT	CASAGVPDTQYF
TRBV11-2	NA	NA	TRBJ2-7	TGTGCCAGCAGCCTAAGTCGACTCGACGAGCAGTACTTC	CASSLSRLDEQYF
TRBV3-1/TRBV3-2	medium-sized	NA	TRBJ1-5	TGTGCCAGCAGCCAAGTCAGGTCATCACCCCAGCATTTT	CASSQVRSSPQHF
TRBV2	NA	TRBD1	TRBJ1-5	TGTGCCAGCAGTTCCGGGACAGACAATCAGCCCCAGCATTTT	CASSSGTDNQPQHF
TRBV9	NA	NA	TRBJ1-2	TGTGCCAGCAGCGATCATGGGGGGGCGAACTATGGCTACACCTTC	CASSDHGGANYGYTF
TRBV5-1	NA	TRBD1	TRBJ1-6	TGCGCCAGCAGACTCACACAGGGGTCTCGAGACAACTATAATGTCTCACCCCTCCACTTT	CASRLTQGSRDNYNVSPLHF
TRBV19	NA	TRBD2	TRBJ2-7	TGTGCCAGTAGTACCACGAGGGAGGGTGCCTACGAGCAGTACTTC	CASSTTREGAYEQYF
TRBV5-1	NA	TRBD2	TRBJ2-2	TGCGCCAGCAGCCCCGGGGGGGGGCGAACCGGGGAGCTGTTTTTT	CASSPGGGRTGELFF
TRBV5-5	NA	NA	TRBJ1-6	TGTGCCAGCAGCTTGGGGTCGGGGGGCGTTTCACCCCTCCACTTT	CASSLGSGGVSPLHF
TRBV6-4	NA	NA	TRBJ2-3	TGTGCCAGCAGTCGCGACAGGTCAGATACGCAGTATTTT	CASSRDRSDTQYF
TRBV5-1	NA	TRBD2	TRBJ2-3	TGCGCCAGCAGCCCCCGGGGACTAGCGGTCACAGATACGCAGTATTTT	CASSPRGLAVTDTQYF
TRBV4-2	NA	NA	TRBJ2-1	TGTGCCAGCAGCCACCTAGCCCACAATAATGAGCAGTTCTTC	CASSHLAHNNEQFF
TRBV7-2	NA	TRBD1	TRBJ1-2	TGTGCCAGCAGTTCCGGGACAGGGCCTGATGGCTACACCTTC	CASSSGTGPDGYTF
TRBV7-2	NA	TRBD2	TRBJ2-3	TGTGCCAGCAGCGAAGGCGGGGGGGCAGATACGCAGTATTTT	CASSEGGGADTQYF
TRBV20-1	NA	TRBD1	TRBJ1-3	TGCAGTGCTAGTCCACTTACAGGGGCTGGAAACACCATATATTTT	CSASPLTGAGNTIYF
TRBV19	once	TRBD2	TRBJ2-2	TGTGCCAGTAGTATTAGACTAGCGGGGACCGGGGAGCTGTTTTTT	CASSIRLAGTGELFF
TRBV7-9	once	NA	TRBJ2-5	TGTGCCAGCAGCTTTCCCCCCGGGACACACCAAGAGACCCAGTACTTC	CASSFPPGTHQETQYF
TRBV6-6	NA	TRBD2	TRBJ2-7	TGTGCCAGCAGGAGGGGACTAGCGGGGGCCTACGAGCAGTACTTC	CASRRGLAGAYEQYF
TRBV6-4	NA	NA	TRBJ1-1	TGTGCCAGCTCTCCCAAAGGGGGCACTGAAGCTTTCTTT	CASSPKGGTEAFF
TRBV3-1/TRBV3-2	few	TRBD2	TRBJ2-1	TGTGCCAGCAGCCAAGGTTCCCTAGCGGCTTACAGGAGCTCCTACAATGAGCAGTTCTTC	CASSQGSLAAYRSSYNEQFF
TRBV2	NA	NA	TRBJ1-5	TGTGCCAGCAGTGAACAGGTTGGGAGGAGCAATCAGCCCCAGCATTTT	CASSEQVGRSNQPQHF
TRBV28	NA	NA	TRBJ1-2	TGTGCCAGCACGAGTAGCTATGGCTACACCTTC	CASTSSYGYTF
TRBV5-4	few	NA	TRBJ1-6	TGTGCCAGCAGCTTATCCGGGGTCAATTCACCCCTCCACTTT	CASSLSGVNSPLHF
TRBV5-8	NA	NA	TRBJ1-6	TGTGCCAGCAGCTTCCTAGGGGCAAGCTCCTATAATTCACCCCTCCACTTT	CASSFLGASSYNSPLHF
TRBV3-1/TRBV3-2	few	NA	TRBJ2-7	TGTGCCAGCAGCCAAGGCGGCGAGCAGTACTTC	CASSQGGEQYF
TRBV5-1	once	NA	TRBJ1-1	TGCGCCAGCAGCTTGGAGGGGGTAAACACTGAAGCTTTCTTT	CASSLEGVNTEAFF
TRBV5-6	NA	NA	TRBJ1-6	TGTGCCAGCAGCTTGGACAGGAATTCACCCCTCCACTTT	CASSLDRNSPLHF
TRBV7-9	NA	TRBD1	TRBJ2-1	TGTGCCAGCAGCGACAGGGGCGACGGTGGTAATGAGCAGTTCTTC	CASSDRGDGGNEQFF
TRBV25-1	NA	NA	TRBJ1-2	TGTGCCAGCAGACCGACGACAGGACCAGGCTATGGCTACACCTTC	CASRPTTGPGYGYTF
TRBV9	NA	NA	TRBJ2-5	TGTGCCAGCAGCGTAGGAGGGGGGGCCAAAGAGACCCAGTACTTC	CASSVGGGAKETQYF
TRBV18	NA	TRBD2	TRBJ2-1	TGTGCCAGCTCACTTAGTAGCGGGGCCTACAATGAGCAGTTCTTC	CASSLSSGAYNEQFF
TRBV11-2	NA	TRBD2	TRBJ2-1	TGTGCCAGCAGCTCCACTAGCGGGGGGGCCTACAATGAGCAGTTCTTC	CASSSTSGGAYNEQFF
TRBV5-4	NA	TRBD2	TRBJ2-7	TGTGCCAGCAGCGCGGGACTACCCAACGAGCAGTACTTC	CASSAGLPNEQYF
TRBV5-6	NA	TRBD2	TRBJ2-7	TGTGCCAGCAGCTTGGACGGGCTAGCGGGGTCCCACTACGAGCAGTACTTC	CASSLDGLAGSHYEQYF
TRBV29-1	NA	TRBD2	TRBJ2-7	TGCAGCGTTGAACGGGGACTAACTCCCCACGAGCAGTACTTC	CSVERGLTPHEQYF
TRBV7-8	NA	TRBD1	TRBJ1-2	TGTGCCAGCAGCTTAACCCCCGGGACAGGGGACTATGGCTACACCTTC	CASSLTPGTGDYGYTF
TRBV2	NA	TRBD2	TRBJ2-2	TGTGCCAGCCGCGGGGGGGCGAACACCGGGGAGCTGTTTTTT	CASRGGANTGELFF
TRBV27	NA	NA	TRBJ1-6	TGTGCCAGCAGTCCTTGGCAGGTGCCTAATTCACCCCTCCACTTT	CASSPWQVPNSPLHF
TRBV5-5	NA	TRBD1	TRBJ1-2	TGTGCCAGCAGCTTTCAGGGGGACTATGGCTACACCTTC	CASSFQGDYGYTF